The sequence of this TCR beta chain was determined in a study of blood T cell repertoires in COVID-19. Study in general: There were acute and convalescent COVID-19 samples, and they came from the United States, Italy and Spain. Sample material is recorded as cDNA or gDNA derived from T cells, B-cell-depleted T cells, or PBMCs.

The V end was cut by 8 bases, the J end by 3 bases, with 13 bases between. This CDR3 has 13 residues. Methods used by the authors: Amplification of reference gene primers provided the estimated nucleated cell counts. Libraries were prepared by immunoSEQ multiplex PCR; TCRdb keeps only in-frame clonotypes and omits some of them. V, J and clone size reflect that table, while D and trimming were determined from the DNA. In the table there are 180,000 or so clones, 65% to 90% of which are singletons. The sample consisted of peripheral blood. This TCR derives from a man aged 55-75 years with acute or convalescent COVID-19. The chain uses TRBV12-3 or TRBV12-4 and TRBJ2-5; the D gene is possibly TRBD1 (5 bases). The CDR3 DNA sequence: TGTGCCAGCCTCCTAGGGGCCAAAGAGACCCAGTACTTC. This translates into CASLLGAKETQYF.